One and the same sample provided the 7 T cell receptor beta chains below, sequenced in a study of blood T cells in healthy people across ages. Sample-barcoded 5' priming and a J-beta primer mix drove a second PCR of roughly 6 to 12 cycles. TCRdb re-called the 5' RACE reads through MiXCR, storing one row per CDR3 protein. The profile covers hundreds of thousands of distinct CDR3 sequences, with about 30% appearing a single time and 15% to 18% taken by the ten largest. Sequenced: blood. The receptor set was obtained from a woman older than 75 in good health.

The gene calls are TRBV7-9 and TRBJ2-7, with 9 bases that match TRBD1. CDR3 length: 16 amino acids. With V trimmed by 4 bases and J by 4 bases, 11 bases remained unmatched. Germline assignment: CDR1 SEHNR and CDR2 FQNEAQ (reference sequence). Here the CDR3 reads CASSSGLTGGLYEQYF. DNA for the CDR3: TGTGCCAGCAGCTCCGGACTTACAGGGGGCTTGTACGAGCAGTACTTC.

V gene TRBV20-1 combines with J gene TRBJ2-3; no clear D. Germline CDR1 DFQATT, CDR2 SNEGSKA (reference sequence). The germline V and J ends were trimmed by 3 bases and 14 bases, with 27 bases remaining between them. The CDR3 contains 15 residues. CDR3 protein: CSASKELSSLNARYF. CDR3 in DNA: TGCAGTGCTAGTAAAGAACTATCCTCTCTTAATGCGCGGTATTTT.

This clonotype has just one count. The chain has TRBV5-1 and TRBJ1-1; D gene unclear. V was shortened by 4 bases and J by 3 bases, with 19 bases between the two germline ends. The germline V gene has CDR1 SGHRS and CDR2 YFSETQ. The CDR3 runs to 16 residues. CDR3 sequence (DNA): TGCGCCAGCAGCGATGGAGAGGTAAACTTGGACACTGAAGCTTTCTTT. The encoded protein is CASSDGEVNLDTEAFF.

This clonotype was seen at least ten times. CDR3 residues: CASSNYRGETKNIQYF. CDR3 in DNA: TGTGCCAGCAGCAACTACAGGGGGGAAACCAAAAACATTCAGTACTTC. The chain has TRBV21-1 and TRBJ2-4; the D call TRBD1 from the table was never checked on the DNA. TRBV21-1 is listed as a pseudogene. This CDR3 has 16 residues.

This clonotype showed up just a few times. This clone may be a read error of a much larger clone one base away. The gene calls are TRBV9 and TRBJ2-1; 10 positions agree with TRBD2. The CDR3 covers 17 residues. Germline values: CDR1 SGDLS, CDR2 YYNGEE. V lost 0 bases and J lost 13; bases outside the gene matches: 16. CDR3 bases: TGTGCCAGCAGCGTAGACAATAGCGGGGGGCTTAAAGAGACCCAGTTCTTC. Its protein product is CASSVDNSGGLKETQFF.

This clonotype was seen ten or more times. This chain joins TRBV6-5 and TRBJ2-3; 11 bases match TRBD2. CDR3 length: 16 amino acids. J was trimmed by 2 bases and V by 4 bases; bases with no gene match: 5. CDR1 and CDR2 from the germline V gene are MNHEY and SVGAGI. The CDR3 nucleotides read TGTGCCAGCAGTTCTCTTAGCGGGGGGGACACAGATACGCAGTATTTT. Translation gives CASSSLSGGDTDTQYF.

This clonotype occurred many times. V is TRBV5-5 and J is TRBJ2-7; D unclear. Trimming took off 1 base at V and 2 bases at J, with 10 bases between the two ends. This CDR3 has 14 residues. CDR1 SGHKS and CDR2 YYEKEE come from the germline V gene (reference sequence). The CDR3 DNA is TGTGCCAGCAGCTTGAACGGAAGAACCTACGAGCAGTACTTC. Translated, it gives CASSLNGRTYEQYF.